Below, 12 T cell receptor beta chains from the same sample are listed, as sequenced in a study of cytomegalovirus exposure and HLA in healthy donors. In the PCR, 60 Vbeta and 13 Jbeta primers were used. Libraries were prepared by immunoSEQ multiplex PCR; TCRdb keeps only in-frame clonotypes and omits some of them. The repertoire includes fewer than 200,000 clones, approximately 80% of them detected once, and under 15% sits in the top ten. Sequences were obtained from PBMCs. These receptor sequences come from a woman aged 45-59 years in good health and CMV-seronegative.

This clone has a handful of counts. CDR3 nucleotide sequence: TGTGCCAGCAGTTCCTCAGGGGGACGTGAAAAACTGTTTTTT. Translation gives CASSSSGGREKLFF. This chain connects TRBV6-5 to TRBJ1-4; 7 bases line up with TRBD1. Trimming cost V 4 bases and J 7 bases; bases outside gene matches: 6. CDR3 length equals 14 residues. In germline, CDR1 is MNHEY, CDR2 SVGAGI.

The rearrangement uses TRBV7-8 and TRBJ2-7, with TRBD1 matching over 11 bases. V lost 5 bases and J lost 5; bases outside the gene matches: 11. In germline, CDR1 is SGHVS, CDR2 FQNEAQ. This CDR3 comprises 16 residues. In nucleotides, the CDR3 is TGTGCCAGCAGCCCTAGGGGACAGGGGGAAATACACGAGCAGTACTTC. Translated: CASSPRGQGEIHEQYF.

This sequence joins TRBV5-1 and TRBJ2-1; tentative D call: TRBD2 (7 bases). The CDR3 sequence is 15 residues long. V was cut by 0 bases and J by 12 bases, with 19 bases left in between. The germline gives CDR1 SGHRS, CDR2 YFSETQ. The chain's CDR3 is CASSLEGGGPIRQFF. CDR3 DNA sequence: TGCGCCAGCAGCTTGGAGGGCGGGGGCCCAATCCGGCAGTTCTTC.

The V gene is TRBV5-4, the J gene TRBJ1-2; tentative D call: TRBD1 (6 bases). The V end was cut by 2 bases, the J end by 5 bases, with 10 bases between. The CDR3 runs to 13 residues. Germline values: CDR1 SGHNT, CDR2 YYREEE (reference sequence). The chain's CDR3 is CASSFSGEYGYTF. The CDR3 nucleotides are TGTGCCAGCAGCTTTTCAGGGGAGTATGGCTACACCTTC.

The rearrangement joins TRBV28 to TRBJ1-2; TRBD1 might be the D (5 bases). The CDR3 covers 14 residues. V dropped 3 bases and J dropped 8 bases, with 16 bases sitting between them. Germline values: CDR1 MDHEN, CDR2 SYDVKM. This CDR3 reads CASSFIQGIHGYTF. DNA for the CDR3: TGTGCCAGCAGTTTTATCCAGGGTATACACGGCTACACCTTC.

V gene TRBV7-2 combines with J gene TRBJ1-6; perhaps TRBD1 as D (6 bases). The CDR3 is made up of 16 amino acids. V was clipped by 6 bases and J by 6 bases, with 18 bases between them. Per germline, CDR1 SGHTA and CDR2 FQGNSA. The CDR3 DNA is TGTGCCAGCAGTGCTCCCTCGACAGGATTTAATTCACCCCTCCACTTT. Translation: CASSAPSTGFNSPLHF.

The gene calls are TRBV4-2 and TRBJ2-7, with 7 nucleotides matching TRBD1. V lost 0 bases, J lost 2 bases, and 7 bases stayed unmatched. The length of the CDR3 is 16 residues. Germline V lookup: CDR1 LGHNA, CDR2 YNFKEQ. As DNA, the CDR3 is TGTGCCAGCAGCCAAGAATATCCGGGACAGACCTACGAGCAGTACTTC. Translation gives CASSQEYPGQTYEQYF.

The chain recombines TRBV4-3 with TRBJ2-7, with D possibly TRBD2 on 6 matching bases. The ends were cut back, 1 base at V and 2 bases at J, with 18 bases in the middle. CDR1 LGHNA and CDR2 YSLEER come from the germline V gene. The CDR3 length is 17 residues. The CDR3 DNA reads as TGCGCCAGCAGCCAAGCCGTTGGGGAGGACGGTCCCTACGAGCAGTACTTC. This sequence encodes CASSQAVGEDGPYEQYF.

This chain joins TRBV29-1 and TRBJ2-7; 10 bases map to TRBD1. Trimming cost V 6 bases and J 8 bases; bases outside gene matches: 10. Germline CDR1 is SQVTM and CDR2 is ANQGSEA. The CDR3 spans 13 residues. CDR3 in DNA: TGCAGCGTGGCCGGGACAGGGGAGAACAAGCAGTACTTC. Protein: CSVAGTGENKQYF.

Written as DNA, the CDR3 is TGTGCCAGCAGTGAGGGGGAACGGGGGGGTAGTCAGCCCCAGCATTTT. Translating it yields CASSEGERGGSQPQHF. This sequence joins TRBV2 and TRBJ1-5, with a weak D call TRBD1 (5 bases). This CDR3 spans 16 amino acids. Germline V CDR1 and CDR2: SNHLY, FYNNEI. V lost 3 bases and J lost 6, with 18 bases in between.

J is TRBJ2-3 and V is TRBV4-3; 9 bases map to TRBD2. The CDR3 consists of 18 residues. The V gene end was trimmed by 4 bases and the J gene end by 1 base; junction bases not matched to a gene: 12. From germline, CDR1 is LGHNA and CDR2 YSLEER. Here the CDR3 reads CASSPTYSSSGGTDTQYF. The CDR3 DNA sequence: TGCGCCAGCAGCCCCACCTACTCCTCTAGCGGGGGCACAGATACGCAGTATTTT.

The chain has TRBV27 and TRBJ2-1; the match to TRBD2 covers 11 bases. The V gene's germline CDR1 is MNHEY and CDR2 SMNVEV (reference sequence). The V gene end was trimmed by 3 bases and the J gene end by 13 bases; junction bases not matched to a gene: 2. CDR3 length: 12 residues. This CDR3 is CASSFTSGGQFF. Here the CDR3 DNA reads TGTGCCAGCAGTTTCACTAGCGGGGGCCAGTTCTTC.